The 5 T cell receptor beta chains reported below all come from one sample, sequenced in a study of blood T cell repertoires in COVID-19. Only in-frame clones appear in the TCRdb table, and some are missing; sequencing was by immunoSEQ multiplex PCR. The sample gives approximately 120,000 clones, around 86% of which show up once; about 20% is in the top ten. Sequencing used PBMCs or T cells enriched from blood (not recorded which). The receptors here all came from a man aged 25 to 40 who had recovered from COVID-19.

This chain joins TRBV4-2 and TRBJ2-3, with 14 bases that match TRBD2. Germline V CDR1 and CDR2: LGHNA, YNFKEQ. V was clipped by 0 bases and J by 2 bases; unmatched bases: 7. The CDR3 contains 19 residues. This chain's CDR3 is CASSQEVGTSGGPTDTQYF. The CDR3, as DNA: TGTGCCAGCAGCCAAGAAGTGGGGACTAGCGGGGGCCCCACAGATACGCAGTATTTT.

V gene TRBV3-1 (or the pseudogene TRBV3-2) combines with J gene TRBJ1-6; possibly TRBD1 for D (6 bases). The CDR3 is 14 amino acids. Germline lookup yields CDR1 LGHDT and CDR2 YNNKEL (reference sequence). V lost 0 bases to trimming and J lost 9 bases, with 9 bases between them. The chain's CDR3 is CASSQDDRSSPLHF. Written as DNA, the CDR3 is TGTGCCAGCAGCCAAGACGACAGGAGTTCACCCCTCCACTTT.

The chain is built from TRBV5-6 and TRBJ1-4, with D maybe TRBD1 (5 bases). Germline CDR1 reads SGHDT; CDR2 reads YYEEEE. V was trimmed by 5 bases and J by 8 bases, leaving 16 bases between them. This CDR3 has 14 residues. The chain's CDR3 is CASSRLQGGEKLFF. CDR3 DNA sequence: TGTGCCAGCAGTCGACTCCAGGGAGGAGAAAAACTGTTTTTT. The full variable domain, its missing parts supplied by reference TRBV5-6 and TRBJ1-4, is DAGVTQSPTHLIKTRGQQVTLRCSPKSGHDTVSWYQQALGQGPQFIFQYYEEEERQRGNFPDRFSGHQFPNYSSELNVNALLLGDSALYLCASSRLQGGEKLFFGSGTQLSVL.

This clone was seen only a few times. This sequence joins TRBV24-1 and TRBJ2-2; 7 nucleotides line up with TRBD1. Trimming removed 4 bases from V and 1 base from J; junction bases left unmatched: 5. The germline CDR1 and CDR2 sequences are KGHDR and SFDVKD. The CDR3 is 16 amino acids. The CDR3 coding sequence is TGTGCCACCAGTGACAGCCACAGGGGGAACACCGGGGAGCTGTTTTTT. Translation gives CATSDSHRGNTGELFF.

The chain employs TRBV19 and TRBJ2-7; D is possibly TRBD2 (6 bases). Trimming removed 5 bases from V and 7 bases from J, with 15 bases in between. The length of the CDR3 is 13 residues. From germline, CDR1 is LNHDA and CDR2 SQIVND (reference sequence). The CDR3 DNA sequence: TGTGCCAGTAGTCCTAGCGCGAGACTGGAGCAGTACTTC. This sequence encodes CASSPSARLEQYF.